This TCR beta chain was documented in a study of blood T cell repertoires in COVID-19. For the study at large: PBMCs, B-cell-depleted T cells, or T cells provided the cDNA or gDNA that made up the material.

In the source study's methods: Cell counts per sample came from amplifying reference gene primers. The method was immunoSEQ multiplex PCR; TCRdb's version includes in-frame clones alone and lacks a portion of them. V and J calls and clone size are copied from that table; D and trimming were computed from the DNA. Of tens of thousands of clones listed, around 90% are singletons. V dropped 6 bases and J dropped 3; count of bases not matched to a gene: 2. In germline, CDR1 is MNHEY, CDR2 SVGAGI. CDR3 length: 13 residues. Sample: peripheral blood. This receptor was identified in a woman in her fifties or sixties with acute or convalescent COVID-19. The genes are TRBV6-5 and TRBJ1-2, with 9 bases identical to TRBD1. CDR3 coding DNA: TGTGCCAGCAGAAGACAGGGGGACTATGGCTACACCTTC. This gives the protein CASRRQGDYGYTF.